A selection of T cell receptor beta chains follows, all from one sample in a study of CD8+ T cells in alopecia areata. Repertoires were generated with immunoSEQ multiplex PCR, while TCRdb's copy carries only in-frame clones and drops some. This table holds 150,000 to 200,000 clones, 60% found once. The sequenced sample was CD4+ T cells sorted from blood, obtained at week 24, from a patient treated with tofacitinib. All receptors derive from a human donor with alopecia areata. Each CDR3 is given with its conserved first and last residue. Some rows have no size entry. The others give once, few or many, or a class for an expanded clone.

j_call clone_size v_call cdr3_aa
TRBJ1-5 NA TRBV5-6 CASSHGTAPYSNQPQHF
TRBJ2-1 NA TRBV6-1 CASNRFGPQFF
TRBJ1-1 NA TRBV29-1 CSVLGQGSAFF
TRBJ2-5 NA TRBV9 CASSGPGGRQETQYF
TRBJ1-2 NA TRBV5-6 CASSREGGYTF
TRBJ1-2 NA TRBV4-3 CASSQEARDRGYYGYTF
TRBJ2-5 NA TRBV5-1 CASSLGGVRETQYF
TRBJ2-5 NA TRBV6-1 CASSYLETQYF
TRBJ1-1 once TRBV15 CATSRPGQLNTEAFF
TRBJ2-5 few TRBV30 CAWSVVLGGETQYF
TRBJ1-2 NA TRBV29-1 CSVDLRQGRSGYTF
TRBJ1-1 NA TRBV11-2 CASSPTLTRGRDTEAFF
TRBJ1-1 NA TRBV6-5 CASRPVGVGYAEAFF
TRBJ1-5 NA TRBV30 CAWSVMGWGRPQHF
TRBJ2-5 few TRBV7-6 CASSLAFRNLETQYF
TRBJ2-7 NA TRBV29-1 CSVGIGDYEQYF
TRBJ2-7 NA TRBV29-1 CSVDQATGSGEQYF
TRBJ2-3 few TRBV10-3 CAISDLLGTGSTDTQYF
TRBJ1-2 few TRBV9 CASSAYLDVGGYTF
TRBJ1-2 NA TRBV7-8 CASSHQGVDYGYTF
TRBJ1-1 NA TRBV5-6 CASSPQFLRTTEAFF
TRBJ1-2 once TRBV5-6 CASSLSAVGGTF
TRBJ2-3 NA TRBV6-5 CASSIGGTSTDTQYF
TRBJ1-2 NA TRBV29-1 CSADRREGYTF
TRBJ2-5 NA TRBV18 CASSESQETQYF
TRBJ2-5 few TRBV7-9 CASSPDQFEQYF
TRBJ2-1 few TRBV29-1 CSVLGRGGSSYNEQFF
TRBJ2-7 once TRBV11-2 CASSLDWAGPPYEQYF
TRBJ1-1 NA TRBV29-1 CSVAGPANTEAFF
TRBJ1-2 NA TRBV7-2 CASSLGPGRDGYTF
TRBJ1-1 NA TRBV29-1 CSVTGMNTEAFF
TRBJ2-7 NA TRBV29-1 CSVNAEGDSYEQYF
TRBJ2-3 few TRBV5-1 CASSLETSGVADTQYF
TRBJ2-7 NA TRBV29-1 CSVQLGTGPYEQYF
TRBJ1-6 NA TRBV11-2 CASSLQVRDSPLHF
TRBJ1-2 few TRBV6-5 CASSYSGGNNYGYTF
TRBJ1-5 few TRBV30 CAWSSGTHQPQHF
TRBJ2-7 few TRBV19 CASTPSVGQGQSEQYF
TRBJ1-2 NA TRBV7-9 CASSLVSPDYGYTF
TRBJ1-1 NA TRBV4-3 CASSQNTGTAVAFF
TRBJ2-7 few TRBV7-2 CASSDHREGEQYF
TRBJ2-3 NA TRBV9 CASGGQVRTDTQYF
TRBJ1-1 NA TRBV28 CASSMGTSGTEAFF
TRBJ1-2 NA TRBV7-9 CASSLEWQVEGTF
TRBJ1-5 NA TRBV29-1 CSARSGGNQPQHF
TRBJ1-2 NA TRBV29-1 CSVEEVSRDYGYTF
TRBJ2-2 few TRBV29-1 CSATGLADTGELFF
TRBJ1-2 NA TRBV9 CASTPAGVRGYTF